The 10 T cell receptor beta chains listed next were all sequenced from one sample in a study of blood T cell repertoires in COVID-19. Profiling relied on immunoSEQ multiplex PCR, and the TCRdb table lists in-frame clones only, not all of them. The table includes around 230,000 clones, 81% detected once. The sequenced sample consisted of PBMCs or T cells enriched from blood (not recorded which). The receptor source for this set is a man aged 40-49 years who had recovered from COVID-19.

This chain links TRBV23-1 with TRBJ2-7; perhaps TRBD2 as D (6 bases). TRBV23-1 is marked as an open reading frame, function uncertain. CDR3 size: 16 residues. The germline V and J ends were trimmed by 7 bases and 2 bases, with 21 bases remaining between them. For the CDR3, the DNA is TGCGCCAGCACAGGAGGGCTCCTAAATTACACCTACGAGCAGTACTTC. Protein sequence: CASTGGLLNYTYEQYF.

The chain combines TRBV30 with TRBJ1-1; TRBD1 might be the D (6 bases). V lost 3 bases, J lost 1 base, and 9 bases lay in between. This CDR3 contains 13 residues. Germline CDR1 reads GTSNPN; CDR2 reads SVGIG (reference sequence). CDR3 loop: CAWSQQGNTEAFF. In DNA form, the CDR3 reads TGTGCCTGGAGCCAACAGGGGAACACTGAAGCTTTCTTT.

The CDR3: CASSTNVGGPAEAFF. The CDR3 DNA sequence: TGCGCCAGCAGCACGAACGTAGGGGGTCCGGCTGAAGCTTTCTTT. The chain employs TRBV5-1 and TRBJ1-1; D may be TRBD1 (6 bases). The length of the CDR3 is 15 residues. Germline V CDR1 and CDR2: SGHRS, YFSETQ. V shed 4 bases and J shed 6 bases, with 19 bases lying between them.

In its sample, this clone was seen many times. This chain links TRBV24-1 with TRBJ2-7, with 7 bases identical to TRBD2. Trimming took 5 bases from V and 9 from J; bases not matched to a gene: 6. Germline CDR1 and CDR2: KGHDR and SFDVKD. This CDR3 spans 12 amino acids. CDR3 sequence reads: CATSAGTIRQYF. CDR3 sequence (DNA): TGTGCCACCAGTGCCGGGACTATTCGGCAGTACTTC.

The genes are TRBV6-4 and TRBJ2-1; the D gene is possibly TRBD1 (6 bases). CDR1 and CDR2 (germline): MRHNA, SNTAGT. The CDR3 is 15 amino acids. Between the trimmed V and J ends, which lost 0 bases and 2 bases, there was a span of 8 bases. The CDR3 coding sequence is TGTGCCAGCAGTGACTCTGCAGGGGCCTACAATGAGCAGTTCTTC. This sequence encodes CASSDSAGAYNEQFF.

The chain uses TRBV6-5 and TRBJ2-1, with 7 bases lining up with TRBD2. The germline V gene encodes CDR1 MNHEY and CDR2 SVGAGI. The length of the CDR3 is 16 residues. The J segment lost 7 bases and the V segment lost 1 base, leaving 10 bases of the junction unmatched. CDR3 DNA sequence: TGTGCCAGCAGTTACTTCCTAGCGGAATCGGGAAATGAGCAGTTCTTC. Translating gives CASSYFLAESGNEQFF.

This rearrangement joins TRBV5-4 to TRBJ1-4, with D tentatively TRBD1 (6 bases). Germline loops: CDR1 SGHNT, CDR2 YYREEE (reference sequence). The CDR3 covers 16 residues. V gave up 0 bases and J gave up 6 bases, with 15 bases separating them. The CDR3, as DNA: TGTGCCAGCAGCTTGGGGGGCCACAGGGCCGATGAAAAACTGTTTTTT. Protein sequence: CASSLGGHRADEKLFF.

This clone is a singleton in its sample. The rearrangement uses TRBV5-1 and TRBJ2-1; no clear D. Trimming took 6 bases from V and 6 from J, leaving 4 bases between them. The CDR3 runs to 10 residues. The germline V gene has CDR1 SGHRS and CDR2 YFSETQ. This CDR3 is CASIVNEQFF. The CDR3, as DNA: TGCGCCAGCATAGTCAATGAGCAGTTCTTC.

The V call is TRBV19, the J call TRBJ1-5; possible D gene TRBD1, 6 bases. The CDR3 sequence is 15 residues long. Trimming removed 4 bases at V and 0 bases at J, with 10 bases between. The germline V gene encodes CDR1 LNHDA and CDR2 SQIVND (reference sequence). The CDR3 bases are TGTGCCAGTAGTAGAGGGACACCTAGCAATCAGCCCCAGCATTTT. Amino acid sequence: CASSRGTPSNQPQHF.

The CDR3 sequence: CASSEWRGRELFF. The CDR3 region has the DNA TGTGCCAGCAGTGAATGGAGGGGAAGAGAACTGTTTTTT. The gene calls are TRBV2 and TRBJ1-4; maybe TRBD1 (5 bases). Trimming pared 2 bases from V and 12 bases from J, leaving 13 bases between. Germline assignment: CDR1 SNHLY and CDR2 FYNNEI. The CDR3 covers 13 residues.